A selection of T cell receptor beta chains follows, all from one sample in a study of cytomegalovirus exposure and HLA in healthy donors. The table came from immunoSEQ multiplex PCR; TCRdb's copy has only in-frame clones and leaves some out. The sample lists around 110,000 clones, roughly 80% occurring once. Sequenced: PBMCs. The receptors stem from a man aged 25-40 years in good health and CMV-seronegative. Each CDR3 is given with its conserved first and last residue. Fields, in order: clone size, D gene, J gene, V gene, CDR3 DNA, CDR3 protein. A D gene is named only where the DNA matches it firmly. Clone sizes are given selectively: once, few, many, or a class where the clone is expanded.

size: NA
D: NA
J: TRBJ2-7
V: TRBV9
DNA: TGTGCCAGCAGCGTAGCGTCGGTGGGGCTCGGCTACGAGCAGTACTTC
CDR3: CASSVASVGLGYEQYF

size: once
D: TRBD1
J: TRBJ1-2
V: TRBV11-2
DNA: TGTGCCAGCAGCTTAGATGGACAGGGGTATGGCTACACCTTC
CDR3: CASSLDGQGYGYTF

size: NA
D: NA
J: TRBJ2-1
V: TRBV21-1
DNA: TGTGCCAGCAGCAAAGGGAGATCAAGCGGGATGTCCGATGAGCAGTTCTTC
CDR3: CASSKGRSSGMSDEQFF

size: NA
D: NA
J: TRBJ1-2
V: TRBV7-9
DNA: TGTGCCAGCAGCTCCAACATTAACTATGGCTACACCTTC
CDR3: CASSSNINYGYTF

size: NA
D: NA
J: TRBJ2-7
V: TRBV30
DNA: TGTGCCTGGAAGGGAGGTAAGAGGAGCCACGAGCAGTACTTC
CDR3: CAWKGGKRSHEQYF

size: NA
D: TRBD1
J: TRBJ2-7
V: TRBV30
DNA: TGTGCCTGGAGTGTCACGGGACAGGCGAGCTCCTACGAGCAGTACTTC
CDR3: CAWSVTGQASSYEQYF

size: NA
D: NA
J: TRBJ2-2
V: TRBV7-3
DNA: TGTGCCAGCAGCCCGCAAGGGGGCACCGGGGAGCTGTTTTTT
CDR3: CASSPQGGTGELFF

size: NA
D: NA
J: TRBJ2-7
V: TRBV5-6
DNA: TGTGCCAGCAGCTTGGGCGGAGGGGGCGGCGAGCAGTACTTC
CDR3: CASSLGGGGGEQYF

size: once
D: TRBD2
J: TRBJ2-5
V: TRBV5-1
DNA: TGCGCCAGCAGCCCGGCGGGGGGGCTAGCGGGAAAAGAGACCCAGTACTTC
CDR3: CASSPAGGLAGKETQYF

size: NA
D: TRBD2
J: TRBJ2-5
V: TRBV28
DNA: TGTGCCAGCATTATGGGACTAGGGGAGACCCAGTACTTC
CDR3: CASIMGLGETQYF

size: NA
D: NA
J: TRBJ2-3
V: TRBV7-2
DNA: TGTGCCAGCAGCCCCCGGGTTAGCGGTTCAGATACGCAGTATTTT
CDR3: CASSPRVSGSDTQYF

size: NA
D: TRBD1
J: TRBJ2-2
V: TRBV27
DNA: TGTGCCAGCAGTCCACAGGGGGCCATCACCGGGGAGCTGTTTTTT
CDR3: CASSPQGAITGELFF

size: once
D: TRBD1
J: TRBJ2-1
V: TRBV18
DNA: TGTGCCAGCTCACCGGACAGGGTCAAAAACAATGAGCAGTTCTTC
CDR3: CASSPDRVKNNEQFF

size: many
D: TRBD1
J: TRBJ1-5
V: TRBV25-1
DNA: TGTGCCAGCGCACCGGGACAGGGTTGTATTTGTAGCAATCAGCCCCAGCATTTT
CDR3: CASAPGQGCICSNQPQHF

size: NA
D: TRBD1
J: TRBJ2-7
V: TRBV9
DNA: TGTGCCAGCAACGCCGGGACAGGGCCGTACGAGCAGTACTTC
CDR3: CASNAGTGPYEQYF